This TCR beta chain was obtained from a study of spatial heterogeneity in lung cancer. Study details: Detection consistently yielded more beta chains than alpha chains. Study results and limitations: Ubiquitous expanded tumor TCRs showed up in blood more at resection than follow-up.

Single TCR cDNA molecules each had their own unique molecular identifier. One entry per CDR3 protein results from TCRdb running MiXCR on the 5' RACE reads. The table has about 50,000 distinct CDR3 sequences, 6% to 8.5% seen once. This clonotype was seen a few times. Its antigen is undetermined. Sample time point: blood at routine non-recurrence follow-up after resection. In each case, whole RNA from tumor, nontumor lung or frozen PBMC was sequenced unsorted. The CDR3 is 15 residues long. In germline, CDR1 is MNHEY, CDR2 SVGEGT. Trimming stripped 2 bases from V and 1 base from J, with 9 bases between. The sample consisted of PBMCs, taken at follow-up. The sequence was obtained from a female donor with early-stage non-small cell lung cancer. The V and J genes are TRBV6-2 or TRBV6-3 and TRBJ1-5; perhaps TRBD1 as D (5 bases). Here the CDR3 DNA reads TGTGCCAGCAGTTACGGGGGATTGAGCAATCAGCCCCAGCATTTT. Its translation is CASSYGGLSNQPQHF.